The entry below gives a single T cell receptor beta chain sequence along with its context. The antigen remains undetermined. These data are taken from a study of cytomegalovirus exposure and HLA in healthy donors. Whole-study context: It was reported in a later analysis that the same platform had been used for the 100 to 150 validation repertoires as for the approximately 670 first-cohort repertoires. General study results and limits: The authors enumerated 180 or so TCR beta chains as linked to cytomegalovirus. A classifier reportedly called cytomegalovirus status with high sensitivity and specificity.

Here immunoSEQ multiplex PCR was the method, and the copy in TCRdb shows in-frame clones only, minus some. The sample records 200,000 to 250,000 clones, 87% being singletons. V shed 4 bases and J shed 1 base, with 11 bases lying between them. The CDR3 totals 14 residues. Germline V gene sequence: CDR1 SGHRS, CDR2 YFSETQ. This chain connects TRBV5-1 to TRBJ1-1; D remains ambiguous. Sequenced: PBMCs. This TCR derives from a woman between 18 and 29 years old in good health and CMV-seropositive. In nucleotides, the CDR3 is TGCGCCAGCAGCATCCAGGTTTCGAACACTGAAGCTTTCTTT. This encodes CASSIQVSNTEAFF.